Sequencing of this T cell receptor (beta chain) was carried out in a study of CD8 T cells in ankylosing spondylitis. Study-level findings and limits: Reportedly, significant enrichment of disease-linked clones occurred in matched ankylosing spondylitis synovial fluid. There was a TCR beta motif, made of eight highly homologous variants, that appeared characteristic of ankylosing spondylitis blood. Relatively scarce in peripheral blood, disease-linked clones were CD8+. A subset of motif variants has previously been described in the synovial fluid and blood of reactive arthritis.

Quantitative barcoded 5'-RACE was used to prepare TCR beta libraries. TCRdb fed the 5' RACE reads into MiXCR, producing one record per CDR3 protein. The sample includes fewer than 500,000 distinct CDR3 sequences, roughly 25% seen only once; the top ten take roughly 0.8%. Worth noting for this clonotype: Its antigen is not known.

Deletions cut 1 base from V and 1 base from J, with 7 bases between. CDR3 length equals 13 residues. The germline CDR1 and CDR2 sequences are DFQATT and SNEGSKA (reference sequence). This sequence originates from a male donor with ankylosing spondylitis. V is TRBV20-1 and J is TRBJ1-2, with a weak D call TRBD1 (5 bases). The sample consisted of blood, either unsorted or a sorted T cell fraction (not recorded which). As DNA, the CDR3 is TGCAGTGCTAGAGGGGGGAATAACTATGGCTACACCTTC. It specifies CSARGGNNYGYTF.